The 28 T cell receptor beta chains below all came from one sample that was sequenced in a study of blood T cells in healthy people across ages. Through a sample-barcoded 5' primer and a J-beta primer mix, a second PCR was run for about 6 to 12 cycles. TCRdb ran MiXCR on the 5' RACE reads and lists one entry per CDR3 protein. The data hold hundreds of thousands of distinct CDR3 sequences, with roughly 60% observed a single time. Sequencing was performed on blood. These receptors were collected from a man aged 25 to 45 in good health.

This clonotype was seen a few times. The gene calls are TRBV27 and TRBJ2-1; 11 bases fit TRBD2. After removal of 5 bases from V and 10 bases from J, the junction contained 13 bases not matched to a gene. The CDR3 loop spans 16 amino acids. Per germline, CDR1 MNHEY and CDR2 SMNVEV (reference sequence). In DNA, the CDR3 is TGTGCCAGCAGTCTAATCGAGCGACTAGCGGGACGCGAGCAGTTCTTC. It is translated as CASSLIERLAGREQFF.

The chain carries TRBV6-1 and TRBJ1-1, with TRBD1 as a possible D gene (5 bases). V was cut by 8 bases and J by 6 bases, with 10 bases left in between. CDR1 is MNHNS, CDR2 SASEGT, per germline. The CDR3 runs to 11 residues. CDR3 bases: TGTGCCAGCGGGGCGCTCCCTGAAGCTTTCTTT. Amino acid sequence: CASGALPEAFF.

J is TRBJ2-1 and V is TRBV4-2; 10 nucleotides agree with TRBD2. Looked up from germline, CDR1 is LGHNA and CDR2 is YNFKEQ. This CDR3 spans 15 amino acids. V shed 6 bases, J shed 5 bases, and the junction held 7 bases outside the gene matches. The CDR3 DNA sequence: TGTGCCAGCAGTGGGGCTAGCGGGGGAAACAATGAGCAGTTCTTC. Its translation: CASSGASGGNNEQFF.

The genes are TRBV29-1 and TRBJ1-1; D perhaps matches TRBD1 (6 bases). The V end was cut by 6 bases, the J end by 2 bases, with 16 bases between. Germline-derived CDR1 and CDR2 are SQVTM and ANQGSEA. CDR3 length: 14 residues. The CDR3 reads CSVIGGLENTEAFF. The CDR3 coding sequence is TGCAGCGTGATCGGGGGGCTGGAAAACACTGAAGCTTTCTTT.

The rearrangement joins TRBV6-1 to TRBJ2-7; D gene ambiguous. Trimming pared 3 bases from V and 0 bases from J, leaving 12 bases between. The V gene's germline CDR1 is MNHNS and CDR2 SASEGT. CDR3 length equals 15 residues. CDR3 sequence reads: CASSDNLLSSYEQYF. As DNA, the CDR3 is TGTGCCAGCAGTGATAACCTCCTTAGCTCCTACGAGCAGTACTTC.

The chain uses TRBV6-6 and TRBJ1-2; D not resolved. The germline V gene encodes CDR1 MNHNY and CDR2 SVGAGI (reference sequence). V lost 6 bases, J lost 6 bases, and 14 bases lay in between. The length of the CDR3 is 13 residues. The CDR3 loop reads CASRKDGGHGYTF. As DNA, the CDR3 is TGTGCCAGCAGAAAGGACGGAGGGCATGGCTACACCTTC.

This chain joins TRBV15 and TRBJ2-5, with D perhaps TRBD2 (5 bases). The J call may be mistaken, given a closer DNA end match to TRBJ2-7. CDR1 and CDR2 (germline): LNHNV, YYDKDF (reference sequence). The CDR3 contains 15 residues. CDR3 DNA sequence: TGTGCCACCAGCGCTAGAGAGGGCAGGCGCTACGAGCAGTACTTC. As protein: CATSAREGRRYEQYF.

The chain joins TRBV7-6 to TRBJ2-7; D may correspond to TRBD1 or TRBD2 (5 bases each). Germline assignment: CDR1 SGHVS and CDR2 FNYEAQ. CDR3 length: 12 amino acids. Between the trimmed V and J ends, which lost 1 base and 7 bases, there was a span of 8 bases. The chain's CDR3 is CASSLEWGEQYF. CDR3 nucleotide sequence: TGTGCCAGCAGCTTAGAGTGGGGGGAGCAGTACTTC.

This rearrangement joins TRBV28 to TRBJ2-4, with a possible D match to TRBD2 (5 bases). Germline V gene sequence: CDR1 MDHEN, CDR2 SYDVKM. The CDR3 is 16 residues long. With 7 bases removed from V and 0 bases from J, the gap between germline ends came to 16 bases. Written as DNA, the CDR3 is TGTGCCAGCAAGATTGGAGGAGACCTAGCCAAAAACATTCAGTACTTC. This codes for CASKIGGDLAKNIQYF.

This clonotype was observed a handful of times. The chain employs TRBV28 and TRBJ2-1, with TRBD2 matching over 13 bases. Looked up from germline, CDR1 is MDHEN and CDR2 is SYDVKM. V shed 6 bases and J 6 bases; nucleotides not matched to a gene: 11. The CDR3 spans 17 residues. CDR3 nucleotides: TGTGCCAGCAGGCGACGACTAGCGGGGGGTTGGGGCAATGAGCAGTTCTTC. This codes for CASRRRLAGGWGNEQFF.

The chain links TRBV20-1 to TRBJ2-1, with TRBD2 matching 8 bases. Germline V gene data show CDR1 as DFQATT and CDR2 as SNEGSKA (reference sequence). After removal of 6 bases from V and 0 bases from J, the junction contained 7 bases not matched to a gene. The CDR3 totals 15 residues. This CDR3 reads CSARGGGSSYNEQFF. CDR3 coding DNA: TGCAGTGCCCGGGGCGGGGGGAGCTCCTACAATGAGCAGTTCTTC.

The chain couples TRBV20-1 to TRBJ1-2; a weak D match, TRBD1 (5 bases). Trimming took 0 bases from V and 7 from J, leaving 21 bases between them. Germline lookup yields CDR1 DFQATT and CDR2 SNEGSKA (reference sequence). This CDR3 has 16 residues. CDR3 nucleotide sequence: TGCAGTGCTAGAGATCATGCCACCTCAGGGTTGGGTGGCTACACCTTC. This sequence encodes CSARDHATSGLGGYTF.

This clonotype has just a few counts. This chain joins TRBV7-8 and TRBJ1-5; tentatively, D is TRBD1 (5 bases). The CDR3 has 12 amino acids. V lost 1 base and J 9 bases, leaving 7 bases between the germline ends. In germline, CDR1 is SGHVS, CDR2 FQNEAQ. The CDR3 loop reads CASSLGGGPQHF. The CDR3 DNA is TGTGCCAGCAGCTTAGGGGGCGGGCCCCAGCATTTT.

The V and J genes are TRBV27 and TRBJ2-1; the match to TRBD1 covers 9 bases. This CDR3 contains 14 residues. V shed 7 bases and J 8 bases; nucleotides not matched to a gene: 9. Germline V gene sequence: CDR1 MNHEY, CDR2 SMNVEV (reference sequence). CDR3 nucleotide sequence: TGTGCCAGCATTAGGAAACAGGGGGCTTATGAGCAGTTCTTC. Translated, it gives CASIRKQGAYEQFF.

The table lists this clonotype with a count of one. The chain's CDR3 is CASSDGTSGSSQYF. The CDR3 bases are TGTGCCAGCAGCGACGGGACTAGCGGGAGTTCGCAGTATTTT. The chain joins TRBV7-2 to TRBJ2-3; 14 bases fit TRBD2. Per the germline V gene, CDR1 is SGHTA and CDR2 is FQGNSA. Trimming at V came to 5 bases and at J to 10 bases, leaving 5 bases not matched to a gene. This CDR3 region has 14 residues.

The chain employs TRBV7-9 and TRBJ2-1; tentatively, D is TRBD1 (6 bases). Looked up from germline, CDR1 is SEHNR and CDR2 is FQNEAQ (reference sequence). This CDR3 contains 12 residues. V was clipped by 0 bases and J by 15 bases, with 12 bases between them. In nucleotides, the CDR3 is TGTGCCAGCAGCTTAGCGCTGGCAGGGGTGTTCTTC. Its translation: CASSLALAGVFF.

This clonotype showed up just once. The V and J genes are TRBV7-2 and TRBJ2-1; TRBD2 matches at 12 bases. Germline V gene lookup returns CDR1 SGHTA and CDR2 FQGNSA. The V segment lost 10 bases and the J segment 7 bases; nucleotides outside the gene matches: 11. This CDR3 has 15 amino acids. CDR3 region: CATTRLAGDRNEQFF. For the CDR3, the DNA is TGTGCCACGACCAGACTAGCGGGAGATAGGAATGAGCAGTTCTTC.

This clonotype was observed a few times. The chain is built from TRBV7-9 and TRBJ2-5; D gene ambiguous. The germline gives CDR1 SEHNR, CDR2 FQNEAQ (reference sequence). Between the trimmed V and J ends, which lost 3 bases and 5 bases, there was a span of 10 bases. The CDR3 is made up of 13 amino acids. The CDR3 loop reads CASSFKDRETQYF. For the CDR3, the DNA is TGTGCCAGCAGCTTCAAGGATCGGGAGACCCAGTACTTC.

This rearrangement joins TRBV6-2 or TRBV6-3 to TRBJ1-1; the D is unclear. CDR3 length: 13 residues. The germline V and J ends were trimmed by 4 bases and 0 bases, with 6 bases remaining between them. The V gene's germline CDR1 is MNHEY and CDR2 SVGEGT. CDR3 residues: CASSSTMNTEAFF. In DNA, the CDR3 is TGTGCCAGCAGTTCAACTATGAACACTGAAGCTTTCTTT.

As regards this clonotype: Its ends do not fully match the called genes, so a read error is possible. This sequence joins TRBV18 and TRBJ1-1, with D tentatively TRBD1 (5 bases). Looked up from germline, CDR1 is KGHSH and CDR2 is LQKENI. The length of the CDR3 is 13 residues. The CDR3 DNA follows: TGTGCCAGCCCACCAACGGGGGACACTGAAGCTTTCTTT. This translates into CASPPTGDTEAFF. Full variable domain (missing parts from reference TRBV18 and TRBJ1-1): NAGVMQNPRHLVRRRGQEARLRCSPMKGHSHVYWYRQLPEEGLKFMVYLQKENIIDESGMPKERFSAEFPKEGPSILRIQQVVRGDSAAYFCASPPTGDTEAFFGQGTRLTVV.

The chain links TRBV6-2 or TRBV6-3 to TRBJ2-5; D may be TRBD1 (5 bases). Trimming removed 5 bases from V and 9 bases from J, with 10 bases in between. Germline V CDR1 and CDR2: MNHEY, SVGEGT. CDR3 length: 11 amino acids. The chain's CDR3 is CASSKVRAQYF. CDR3 DNA sequence: TGTGCCAGCAGTAAAGTCAGGGCCCAGTACTTC.

This clonotype occurred a few times. The chain carries TRBV7-2 and TRBJ1-2; 7 bases map to TRBD1. V dropped 1 base and J dropped 4; count of bases not matched to a gene: 9. The germline V gene has CDR1 SGHTA and CDR2 FQGNSA. CDR3 size: 16 residues. CDR3 region: CASSLEGDSSLYGYTF. CDR3 DNA: TGTGCCAGCAGCTTAGAAGGGGACAGCTCCCTCTATGGCTACACCTTC.

This clonotype was detected once. The V gene is TRBV20-1, the J gene TRBJ2-3; no clear D. V lost 5 bases, J lost 0 bases, and 12 bases lay in between. This CDR3 is built from 14 residues. The germline V gene has CDR1 DFQATT and CDR2 SNEGSKA (reference sequence). The CDR3 protein is CSAPDRYSTDTQYF. The CDR3 nucleotides are TGCAGTGCTCCAGACCGTTATAGCACAGATACGCAGTATTTT.

This clonotype appeared a few times. The chain joins TRBV18 to TRBJ2-5, with 7 nucleotides matching TRBD1. V lost 4 bases to trimming and J lost 2 bases; unmatched junction nucleotides: 4. There are 14 residues in the CDR3. Germline-derived CDR1 and CDR2 are KGHSH and LQKENI. CDR3 protein: CASSLGTEQETQYF. The CDR3 bases are TGTGCCAGCTCACTAGGGACAGAACAAGAGACCCAGTACTTC.

This clonotype has more than one count but fewer than ten. The gene calls are TRBV4-2 and TRBJ2-1; D remains ambiguous. Germline V CDR1 and CDR2: LGHNA, YNFKEQ. CDR3 length: 14 residues. Trimming removed 3 bases from V and 10 bases from J, with 16 bases in between. DNA of the CDR3: TGTGCCAGCAGCCAGTCAGGAGAATGGAGAGAGCAGTTCTTC. This encodes CASSQSGEWREQFF.

Notes on this clonotype: The germline gene is not matched at one end of the junction; a read error may be the cause. V and J are TRBV7-7 and TRBJ2-1; D is possibly TRBD1 or TRBD2 (5 bases each). The CDR3 contains 16 residues. Germline lookup yields CDR1 SSHAT and CDR2 FNYEAQ (reference sequence). Written as DNA, the CDR3 is TGTGCTAGCAGCCGAGGGACGGGTATTGGGTACAATGAGCAGTTCTTC. It codes for CASSRGTGIGYNEQFF. Complete variable domain (other parts from reference TRBV7-7 and TRBJ2-1): GAGVSQSPRYKVTKRGQDVTLRCDPISSHATLYWYQQALGQGPEFLTYFNYEAQPDKSGLPSDRFSAERPEGSISTLTIQRTEQRDSAMYRCASSRGTGIGYNEQFFGPGTRLTVL.

The V call is TRBV12-3 or TRBV12-4, the J call TRBJ2-5, with 8 bases that match TRBD2. This CDR3 contains 14 residues. After removal of 5 bases from V and 11 bases from J, the junction contained 13 bases not matched to a gene. CDR3 in DNA: TGTGCCAGCAGTACCGGGACTAGGGGACTGGGGCAGTACTTC. This encodes CASSTGTRGLGQYF.

This clonotype was detected a few times. This chain uses TRBV29-1 with TRBJ2-5, with a weak D call TRBD2 (5 bases). V was shortened by 4 bases and J by 1 base, with 7 bases between the two germline ends. Germline lookup yields CDR1 SQVTM and CDR2 ANQGSEA. The CDR3 covers 12 residues. The chain's CDR3 is CSVALVQETQYF. CDR3 DNA sequence: TGCAGCGTTGCACTAGTCCAAGAGACCCAGTACTTC.